The T cell receptor (beta chain) described here comes from a study of T cells after yellow fever vaccination. Across the whole study: Each low-cell-number fraction was prepared by means of SMART-Seq v4 Ultra Low Input.

TCRdb fed the 5' RACE reads into MiXCR, producing one record per CDR3 protein. Of 100,000 to 150,000 distinct CDR3 sequences in the sample, about 7.4% are singletons; the top ten hold 2% to 3%. The table lists this clonotype with many counts. Antigen unknown. Study-wide results and limits: A faster peak, day 5 versus 15, was reached by the weaker secondary response. The study noted that FACS-sorted repertoires could contain abundant clonotypes contaminating from the bulk population. Clones that expanded after primary vaccination mostly reappeared after the booster (96% CD4, 88% CD8).

Material: CD4+ T cells sorted from PBMCs, obtained around 10 days after the first yellow fever vaccination. The clonotype originates from a man between 18 and 35 years old who received the YFV17D yellow fever vaccine.

CDR3 region: CASRTQRGTDTQYF. CDR3 bases: TGTGCCAGCAGAACCCAGCGGGGGACAGATACGCAGTATTTT. The rearrangement uses TRBV6-5 and TRBJ2-3; 8 positions agree with TRBD2. The junction had 5 bases not matched to a gene; V was cut back by 6 bases and J by 3 bases. The CDR3 has 14 residues. Germline V gene lookup returns CDR1 MNHEY and CDR2 SVGAGI.